Shown below are 5 T cell receptor beta chains from a single sample sequenced in a study of T cells in Graves' hyperthyroidism and ophthalmopathy. Amplified regions were TCR beta CDR3 sequences from RNA transcripts. A set of HTBI primers served as the primers for a first-round RT-PCR of the TCR CDR3. One entry per CDR3 protein, called by TCRdb with MiXCR from the multiplex PCR reads. The data show hundreds of thousands of distinct CDR3 sequences, 15% to 20% seen once. The sequenced sample consisted of blood. These receptors all stem from a man aged 35 to 55 with Graves' ophthalmopathy.

This clonotype was counted at least ten times. The chain joins TRBV28 to TRBJ2-3; the match to TRBD2 covers 16 bases. The CDR3 consists of 19 residues. Germline V CDR1 and CDR2: MDHEN, SYDVKM. V shed 1 base, J shed 1 base, and the junction held 5 bases outside the gene matches. CDR3 nucleotides: TGTGCCAGCAGTTTATCGGGACTAGCGGGAGGGGAAGGCACAGATACGCAGTATTTT. Residues: CASSLSGLAGGEGTDTQYF.

This clonotype was counted many times. The genes are TRBV7-2 and TRBJ1-2; weak D call: TRBD1 (5 bases). Germline values: CDR1 SGHTA, CDR2 FQGNSA. Trimming shortened V by 5 bases and J by 4 bases, and 11 bases separated the two germline ends. This CDR3 has 13 residues. CDR3 DNA sequence: TGTGCCAGCAGCACGAGACAGCCCTATGGCTACACCTTC. Translation gives CASSTRQPYGYTF. Based on the CDR3 plus reference TRBV7-2 and TRBJ1-2, the full variable domain is GAGVSQSPSNKVTEKGKDVELRCDPISGHTALYWYRQSLGQGLEFLIYFQGNSAPDKSGLPSDRFSAERTGGSVSTLTIQRTQQEDSAVYLCASSTRQPYGYTFGSGTRLTVV.

This clonotype was observed a few times. This chain joins TRBV7-9 and TRBJ1-5, with D perhaps TRBD1 (5 bases). V gave up 3 bases and J gave up 1 base, with 19 bases separating them. The CDR3 sequence is 18 residues long. Germline CDR1 and CDR2: SEHNR and FQNEAQ (reference sequence). As DNA, the CDR3 is TGTGCCAGCAGCTTGGCCGGGGCGGGTCACGCGAGCAATCAGCCCCAGCATTTT. As protein: CASSLAGAGHASNQPQHF.

On this clonotype: A junction boundary mismatches the germline segment, possibly from a read error. This sequence joins TRBV6-1 and TRBJ2-5, with D perhaps matching TRBD2 (6 bases). The CDR3 runs to 13 residues. Per germline, CDR1 MNHNS and CDR2 SASEGT. The CDR3 DNA reads as TGTGCCAGCAGTGCCCCTGGAGGGGAGACCCAGTGCTTC. Its protein product is CASSAPGGETQCF.

This clonotype was counted ten times or more. V and J are TRBV29-1 and TRBJ2-3; D may be TRBD1 (5 bases). Germline CDR1 SQVTM, CDR2 ANQGSEA. The V end was cut by 3 bases, the J end by 2 bases, with 15 bases between. CDR3 length: 15 amino acids. CDR3 coding DNA: TGCAGCGTTGAGGTCATTGGGGCCACCACAGATACGCAGTATTTT. As protein: CSVEVIGATTDTQYF.